This entry describes one T cell receptor beta chain. Antigen specificity is unknown. The CDR3 runs to 13 residues. CDR1 KGHSH and CDR2 LQKENI come from the germline V gene. Trimming took 2 bases from V and 6 from J, leaving 9 bases between them. This sample stems from a study of shared clonotypes between healthy human individuals. Findings of the study overall: Approximately 4.9% of naive CD4 clonotypes were shared across a handful of donors.

In the study's own analysis: Without quality scores, immunoSEQ junctional reads could not be filtered like full-length reads. TCRdb keeps only in-frame clones here, not all; method: immunoSEQ multiplex PCR. V and J calls and clone size come straight from that table; D and trimming were deduced from the DNA. The repertoire holds roughly 760,000 clones, with under 80% as singletons. The sequence was collected from a woman in her 30s in good health. V gene TRBV18 combines with J gene TRBJ2-3, with D perhaps being TRBD1 or TRBD2 (5 bases each). The sequenced sample consisted of memory CD4+ T cells sorted from blood. Noted subset: CD45RA-negative fraction. The CDR3 loop reads CASSPGDGDTQYF. The CDR3 DNA sequence: TGTGCCAGCTCACCAGGGGACGGGGATACGCAGTATTTT.